The count of the clone carrying this T cell receptor beta chain is one. Time point of the sample: patch test 2, 6 weeks after DPC sensitization. Treatment here: therapeutic diphenylcyclopropenone sensitization with weekly scalp DPC. TCRdb ran MiXCR on the RACE reads and lists one entry per CDR3 protein. The profile shows approximately 120,000 distinct CDR3 sequences, about a tenth of them singletons. These data belong to a study of human T cells and chemical hapten exposure. The germline V and J ends were trimmed by 1 base and 2 bases, with 3 bases remaining between them. Looked up from germline, CDR1 is LGHNA and CDR2 is YNFKEQ. This CDR3 region has 12 residues.

The sequenced sample was whole blood, obtained in connection with sensitization to the hapten diphenylcyclopropenone (DPC). This receptor was taken from a woman between 40 and 50 years old with alopecia areata. Some clones in this sample may be carry-over from other donors' samples. This chain links TRBV4-2 with TRBJ2-7, with unresolved D. The CDR3, as DNA: TGTGCCAGCAGCCAAGGGACCTACGAGCAGTACTTC. Protein sequence: CASSQGTYEQYF.